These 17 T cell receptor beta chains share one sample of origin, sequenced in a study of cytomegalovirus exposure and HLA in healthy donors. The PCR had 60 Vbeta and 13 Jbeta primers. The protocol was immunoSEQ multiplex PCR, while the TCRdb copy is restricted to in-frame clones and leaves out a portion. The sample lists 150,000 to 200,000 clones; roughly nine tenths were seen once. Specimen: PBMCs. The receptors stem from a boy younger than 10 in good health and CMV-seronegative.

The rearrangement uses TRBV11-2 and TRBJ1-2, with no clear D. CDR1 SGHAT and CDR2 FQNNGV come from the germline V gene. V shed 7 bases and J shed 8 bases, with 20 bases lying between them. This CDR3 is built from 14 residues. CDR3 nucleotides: TGTGCCAGCAACAATAGCCCGGGAACGGAGGGCTACACCTTC. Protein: CASNNSPGTEGYTF.

The CDR3 nucleotides are TGTGCCAGCAGCCAAGTCGACAGAGACTACGAGCAGTACTTC. As protein: CASSQVDRDYEQYF. The rearrangement links TRBV4-2 to TRBJ2-7; D perhaps matches TRBD1 (5 bases). The CDR3 length is 14 residues. CDR1 and CDR2 (germline): LGHNA, YNFKEQ. V was shortened by 1 base and J by 3 bases, with 10 bases between the two germline ends.

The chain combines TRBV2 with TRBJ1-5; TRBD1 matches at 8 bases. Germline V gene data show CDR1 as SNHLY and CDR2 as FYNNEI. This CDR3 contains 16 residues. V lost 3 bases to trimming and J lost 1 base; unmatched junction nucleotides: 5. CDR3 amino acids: CASSDRTGLSNQPQHF. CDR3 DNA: TGTGCCAGCAGTGACCGGACAGGGTTGAGCAATCAGCCCCAGCATTTT.

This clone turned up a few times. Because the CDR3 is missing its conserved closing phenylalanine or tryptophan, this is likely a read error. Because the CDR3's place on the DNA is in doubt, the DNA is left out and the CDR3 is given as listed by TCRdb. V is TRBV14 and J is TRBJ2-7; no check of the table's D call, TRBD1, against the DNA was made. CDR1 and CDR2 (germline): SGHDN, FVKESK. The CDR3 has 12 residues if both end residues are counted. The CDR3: CASSQGTGTLNL.

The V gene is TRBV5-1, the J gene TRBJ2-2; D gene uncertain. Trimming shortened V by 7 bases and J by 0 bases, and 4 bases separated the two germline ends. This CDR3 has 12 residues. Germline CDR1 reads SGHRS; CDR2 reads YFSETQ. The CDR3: CASLANTGELFF. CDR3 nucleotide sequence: TGCGCCAGCTTAGCGAACACCGGGGAGCTGTTTTTT. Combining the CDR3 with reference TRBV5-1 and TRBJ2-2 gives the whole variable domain KAGVTQTPRYLIKTRGQQVTLSCSPISGHRSVSWYQQTPGQGLQFLFEYFSETQRNKGNFPGRFSGRQFSNSRSEMNVSTLELGDSALYLCASLANTGELFFGEGSRLTVL.

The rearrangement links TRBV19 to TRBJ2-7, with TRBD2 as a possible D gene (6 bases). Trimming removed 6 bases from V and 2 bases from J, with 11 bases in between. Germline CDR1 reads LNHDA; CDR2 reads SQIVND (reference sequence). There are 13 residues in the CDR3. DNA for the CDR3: TGTGCCAGTAGCGGGAGCCCTCCCTACGAGCAGTACTTC. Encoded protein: CASSGSPPYEQYF.

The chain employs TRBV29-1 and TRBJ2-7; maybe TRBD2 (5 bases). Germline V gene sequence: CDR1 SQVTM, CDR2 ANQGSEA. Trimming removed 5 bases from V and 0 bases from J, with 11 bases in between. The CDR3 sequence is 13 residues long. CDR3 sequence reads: CSVHGGSSYEQYF. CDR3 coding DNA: TGCAGCGTTCATGGAGGAAGCTCCTACGAGCAGTACTTC.

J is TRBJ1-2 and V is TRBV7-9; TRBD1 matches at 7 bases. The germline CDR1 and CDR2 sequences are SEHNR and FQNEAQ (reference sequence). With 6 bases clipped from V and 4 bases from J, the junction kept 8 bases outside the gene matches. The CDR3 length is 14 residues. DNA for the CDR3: TGTGCCAGCAGTCCCGGGACAGACCCCTATGGCTACACCTTC. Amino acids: CASSPGTDPYGYTF.

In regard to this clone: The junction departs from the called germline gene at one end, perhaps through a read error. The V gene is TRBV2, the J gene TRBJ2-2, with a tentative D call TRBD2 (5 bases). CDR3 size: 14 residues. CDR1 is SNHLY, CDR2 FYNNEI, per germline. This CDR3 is CASSALANTGELFF. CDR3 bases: TGTGCCAGCAGTGCCCTGGCGAACACCGGGGAGCTGTTTTTC.

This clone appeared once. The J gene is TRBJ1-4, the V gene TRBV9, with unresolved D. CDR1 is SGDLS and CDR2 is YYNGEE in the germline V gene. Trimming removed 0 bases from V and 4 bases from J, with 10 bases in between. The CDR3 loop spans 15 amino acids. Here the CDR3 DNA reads TGTGCCAGCAGCGTAGCCGGAGGTATTAATGAAAAACTGTTTTTT. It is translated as CASSVAGGINEKLFF.

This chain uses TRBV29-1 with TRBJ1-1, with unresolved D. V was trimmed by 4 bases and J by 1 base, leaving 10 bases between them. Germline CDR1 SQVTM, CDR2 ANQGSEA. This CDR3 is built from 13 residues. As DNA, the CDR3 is TGCAGCGTTGCGAGGAAACAGAACACTGAAGCTTTCTTT. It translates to CSVARKQNTEAFF.

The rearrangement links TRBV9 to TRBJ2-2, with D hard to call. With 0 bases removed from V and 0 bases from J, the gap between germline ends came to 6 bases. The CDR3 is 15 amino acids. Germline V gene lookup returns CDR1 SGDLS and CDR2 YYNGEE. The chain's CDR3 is CASSVGSSNTGELFF. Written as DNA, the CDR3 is TGTGCCAGCAGCGTAGGTAGTTCGAACACCGGGGAGCTGTTTTTT.

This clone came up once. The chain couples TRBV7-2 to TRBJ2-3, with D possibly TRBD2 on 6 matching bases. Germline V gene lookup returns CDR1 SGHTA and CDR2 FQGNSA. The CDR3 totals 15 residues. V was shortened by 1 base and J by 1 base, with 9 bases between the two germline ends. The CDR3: CASSLVPGGTDTQYF. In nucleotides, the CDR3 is TGTGCCAGCAGCTTAGTTCCGGGAGGCACAGATACGCAGTATTTT.

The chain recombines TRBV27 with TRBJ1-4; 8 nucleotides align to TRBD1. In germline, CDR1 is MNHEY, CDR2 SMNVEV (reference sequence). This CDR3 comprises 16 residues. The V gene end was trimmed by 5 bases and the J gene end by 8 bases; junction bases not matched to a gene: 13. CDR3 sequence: CASSPNSQGEGEKLFF. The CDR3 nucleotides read TGTGCCAGCAGTCCAAACTCACAGGGGGAAGGGGAAAAACTGTTTTTT.

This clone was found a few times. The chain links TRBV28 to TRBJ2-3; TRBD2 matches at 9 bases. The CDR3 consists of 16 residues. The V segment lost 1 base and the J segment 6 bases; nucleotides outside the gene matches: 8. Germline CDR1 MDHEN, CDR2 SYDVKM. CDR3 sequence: CASSLLGLAKGDTQYF. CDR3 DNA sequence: TGTGCCAGCAGTTTATTGGGACTAGCAAAGGGGGATACGCAGTATTTT.

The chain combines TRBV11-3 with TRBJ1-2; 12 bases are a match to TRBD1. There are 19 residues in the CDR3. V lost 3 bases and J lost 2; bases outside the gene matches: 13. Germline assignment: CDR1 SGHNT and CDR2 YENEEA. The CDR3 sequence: CASSFAAPGQGALNYGYTF. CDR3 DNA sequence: TGTGCCAGCAGCTTCGCTGCACCGGGACAGGGGGCTTTAAACTATGGCTACACCTTC.

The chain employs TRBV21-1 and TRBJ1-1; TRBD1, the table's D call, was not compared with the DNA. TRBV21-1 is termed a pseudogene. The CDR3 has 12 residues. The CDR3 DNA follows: TGTGCCAGCATGAGAGGGGGAACTGAAGCTTTCTTT. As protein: CASMRGGTEAFF.